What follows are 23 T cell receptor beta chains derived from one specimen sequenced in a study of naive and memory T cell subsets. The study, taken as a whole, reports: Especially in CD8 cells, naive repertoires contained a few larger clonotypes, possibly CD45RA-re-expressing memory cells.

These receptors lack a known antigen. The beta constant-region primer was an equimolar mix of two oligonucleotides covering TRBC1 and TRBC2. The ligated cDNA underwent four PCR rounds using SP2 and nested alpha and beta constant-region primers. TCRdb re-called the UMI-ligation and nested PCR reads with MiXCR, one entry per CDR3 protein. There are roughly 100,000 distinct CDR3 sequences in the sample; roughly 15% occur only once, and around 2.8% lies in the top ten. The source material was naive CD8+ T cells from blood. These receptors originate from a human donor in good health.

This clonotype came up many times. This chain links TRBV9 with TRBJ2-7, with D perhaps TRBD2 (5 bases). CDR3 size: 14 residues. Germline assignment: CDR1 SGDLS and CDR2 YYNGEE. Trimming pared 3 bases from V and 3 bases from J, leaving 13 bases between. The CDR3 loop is CASSALDWGYEQYF. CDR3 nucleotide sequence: TGTGCCAGCAGCGCCCTGGACTGGGGCTACGAGCAGTACTTC.

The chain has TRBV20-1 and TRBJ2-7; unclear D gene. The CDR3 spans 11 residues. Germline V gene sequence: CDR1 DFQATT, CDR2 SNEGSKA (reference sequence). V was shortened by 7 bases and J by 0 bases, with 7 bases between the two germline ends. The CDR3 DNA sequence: TGCAGTGTCCCTAGCTCCTACGAGCAGTACTTC. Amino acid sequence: CSVPSSYEQYF.

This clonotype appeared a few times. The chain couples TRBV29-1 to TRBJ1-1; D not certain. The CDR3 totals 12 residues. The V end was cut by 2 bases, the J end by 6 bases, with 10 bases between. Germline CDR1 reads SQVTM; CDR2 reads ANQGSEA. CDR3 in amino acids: CSVERAAPEAFF. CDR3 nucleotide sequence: TGCAGCGTTGAAAGAGCGGCCCCTGAAGCTTTCTTT.

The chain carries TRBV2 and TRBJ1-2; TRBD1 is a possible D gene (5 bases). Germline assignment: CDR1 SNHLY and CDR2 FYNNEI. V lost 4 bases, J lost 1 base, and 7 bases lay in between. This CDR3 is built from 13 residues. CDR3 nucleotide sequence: TGTGCCAGCAGTGCAGGGAGTAACTATGGCTACACCTTC. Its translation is CASSAGSNYGYTF.

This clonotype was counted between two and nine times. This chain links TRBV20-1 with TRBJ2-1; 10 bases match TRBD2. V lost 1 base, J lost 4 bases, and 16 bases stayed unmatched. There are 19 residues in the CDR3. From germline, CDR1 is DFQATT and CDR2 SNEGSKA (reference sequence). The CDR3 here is CSARAVQIPAGGRYNEQFF. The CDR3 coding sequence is TGCAGTGCTAGAGCGGTCCAAATCCCAGCGGGAGGGCGGTACAATGAGCAGTTCTTC.

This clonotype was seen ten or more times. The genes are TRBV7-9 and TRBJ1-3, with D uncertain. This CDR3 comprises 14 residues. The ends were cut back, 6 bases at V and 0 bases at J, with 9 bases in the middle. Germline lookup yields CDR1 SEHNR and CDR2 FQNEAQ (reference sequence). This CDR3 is CASSAGVSGNTIYF. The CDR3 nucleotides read TGTGCCAGCAGTGCCGGGGTCTCTGGAAACACCATATATTTT.

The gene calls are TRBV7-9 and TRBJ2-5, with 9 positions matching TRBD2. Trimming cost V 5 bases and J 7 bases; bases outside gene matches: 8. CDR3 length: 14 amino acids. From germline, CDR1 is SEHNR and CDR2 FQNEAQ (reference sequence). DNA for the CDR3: TGTGCCAGCAGCCTTAGCGGGAGCTTGGGGACCCAGTACTTC. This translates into CASSLSGSLGTQYF.

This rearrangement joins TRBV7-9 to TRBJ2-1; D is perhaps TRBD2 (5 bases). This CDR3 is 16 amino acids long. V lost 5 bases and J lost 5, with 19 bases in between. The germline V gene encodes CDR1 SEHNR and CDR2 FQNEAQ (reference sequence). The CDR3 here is CASSPTAGELDNEQFF. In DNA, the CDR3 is TGTGCCAGCAGCCCGACCGCCGGGGAACTCGACAATGAGCAGTTCTTC.

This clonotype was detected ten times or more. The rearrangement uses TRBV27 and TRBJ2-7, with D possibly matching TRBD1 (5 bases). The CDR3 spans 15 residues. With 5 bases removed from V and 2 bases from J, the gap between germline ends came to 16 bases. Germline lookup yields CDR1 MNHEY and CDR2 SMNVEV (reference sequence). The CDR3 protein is CASSPVSDIPYEQYF. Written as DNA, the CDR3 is TGTGCCAGCAGTCCAGTCTCGGACATCCCCTACGAGCAGTACTTC.

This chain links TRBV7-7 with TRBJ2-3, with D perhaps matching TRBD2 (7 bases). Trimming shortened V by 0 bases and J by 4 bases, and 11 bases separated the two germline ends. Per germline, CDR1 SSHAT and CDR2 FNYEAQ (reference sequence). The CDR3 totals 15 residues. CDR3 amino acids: CASSLAGGPSDTQYF. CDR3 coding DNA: TGTGCCAGCAGCTTAGCGGGGGGGCCATCAGATACGCAGTATTTT. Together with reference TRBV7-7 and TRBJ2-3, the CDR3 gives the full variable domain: GAGVSQSPRYKVTKRGQDVTLRCDPISSHATLYWYQQALGQGPEFLTYFNYEAQPDKSGLPSDRFSAERPEGSISTLTIQRTEQRDSAMYRCASSLAGGPSDTQYFGPGTRLTVL.

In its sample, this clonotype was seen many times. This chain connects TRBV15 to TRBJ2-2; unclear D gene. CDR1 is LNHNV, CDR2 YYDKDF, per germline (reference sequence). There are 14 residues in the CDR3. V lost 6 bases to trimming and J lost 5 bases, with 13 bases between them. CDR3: CATSPHGSTGELFF. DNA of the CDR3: TGTGCCACCAGTCCACACGGCTCAACCGGGGAGCTGTTTTTT.

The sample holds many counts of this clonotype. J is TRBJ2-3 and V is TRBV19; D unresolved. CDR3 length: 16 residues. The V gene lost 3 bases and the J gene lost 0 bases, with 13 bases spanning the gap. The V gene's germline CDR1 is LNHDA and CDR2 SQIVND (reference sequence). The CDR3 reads CASSIRRAASTDTQYF. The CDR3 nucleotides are TGTGCCAGTAGTATTCGAAGGGCAGCTAGCACAGATACGCAGTATTTT.

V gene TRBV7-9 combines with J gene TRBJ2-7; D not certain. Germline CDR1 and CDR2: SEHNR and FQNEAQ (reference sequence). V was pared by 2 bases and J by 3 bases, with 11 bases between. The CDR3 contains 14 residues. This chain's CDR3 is CASSLIPTVYEQYF. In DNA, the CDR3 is TGTGCCAGCAGCTTAATCCCGACGGTCTACGAGCAGTACTTC.

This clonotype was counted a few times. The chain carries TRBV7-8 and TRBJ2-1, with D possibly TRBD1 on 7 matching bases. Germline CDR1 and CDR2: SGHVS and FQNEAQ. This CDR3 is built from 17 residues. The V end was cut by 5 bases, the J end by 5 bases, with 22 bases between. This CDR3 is CASSPPLAGQLNNEQFF. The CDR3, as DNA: TGTGCCAGCAGCCCTCCGTTGGCGGGACAGCTAAACAATGAGCAGTTCTTC.

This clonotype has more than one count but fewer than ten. CDR3 nucleotide sequence: TGTGCCAGTAGCCCGGGTCCCAACCCCCGGGACCGAGCGGGCGGGGAGCTGTTTTTT. It translates to CASSPGPNPRDRAGGELFF. The chain recombines TRBV19 with TRBJ2-2; the D gene is possibly TRBD2 (6 bases). The CDR3 covers 19 residues. Germline assignment: CDR1 LNHDA and CDR2 SQIVND (reference sequence). V lost 6 bases and J 7 bases, leaving 30 bases between the germline ends.

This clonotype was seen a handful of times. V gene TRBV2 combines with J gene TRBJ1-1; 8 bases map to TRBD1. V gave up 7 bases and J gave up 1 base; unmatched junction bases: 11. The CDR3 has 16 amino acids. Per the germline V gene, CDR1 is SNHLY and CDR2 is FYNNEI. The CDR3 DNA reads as TGTGCCAGCACCCCGGGACAGGTGGAGAAGAACACTGAAGCTTTCTTT. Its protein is CASTPGQVEKNTEAFF.

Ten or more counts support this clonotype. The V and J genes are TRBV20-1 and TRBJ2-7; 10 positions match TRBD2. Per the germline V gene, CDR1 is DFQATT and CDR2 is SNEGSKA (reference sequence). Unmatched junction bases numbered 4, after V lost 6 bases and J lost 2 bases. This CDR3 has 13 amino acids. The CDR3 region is CSARTSGTYEQYF. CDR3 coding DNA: TGCAGTGCAAGGACTAGCGGAACCTACGAGCAGTACTTC.

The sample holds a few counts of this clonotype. The chain's CDR3 is CAISESPAYEQYF. DNA for the CDR3: TGTGCCATCAGTGAGTCCCCCGCCTACGAGCAGTACTTC. The chain has TRBV10-3 and TRBJ2-7; D gene unclear. Trimming took 0 bases from V and 2 from J, leaving 5 bases between them. This CDR3 comprises 13 residues. Germline V CDR1 and CDR2: ENHRY, SYGVKD.

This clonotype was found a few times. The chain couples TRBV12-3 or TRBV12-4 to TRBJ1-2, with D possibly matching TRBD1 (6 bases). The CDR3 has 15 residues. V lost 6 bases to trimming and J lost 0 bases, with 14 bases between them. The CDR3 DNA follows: TGTGCCAGCAGCCGATCTGGGGGCCCTAACTATGGCTACACCTTC. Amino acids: CASSRSGGPNYGYTF.

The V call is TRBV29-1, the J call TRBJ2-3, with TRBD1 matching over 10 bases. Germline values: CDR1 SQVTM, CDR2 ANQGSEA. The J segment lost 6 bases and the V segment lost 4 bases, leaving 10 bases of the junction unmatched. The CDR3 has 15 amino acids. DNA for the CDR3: TGCAGCGTTGCCCGGGACAGGGGTATTTATGATACGCAGTATTTT. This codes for CSVARDRGIYDTQYF.

The CDR3: CAWQRQSNTEAFF. In DNA, the CDR3 is TGTGCCTGGCAGAGACAGTCAAACACTGAAGCTTTCTTT. This rearrangement joins TRBV30 to TRBJ1-1; TRBD1 is a possible D gene (5 bases). Germline V CDR1 and CDR2: GTSNPN, SVGIG (reference sequence). The CDR3 runs to 13 residues. V was cut by 5 bases and J by 2 bases, with 12 bases left in between.

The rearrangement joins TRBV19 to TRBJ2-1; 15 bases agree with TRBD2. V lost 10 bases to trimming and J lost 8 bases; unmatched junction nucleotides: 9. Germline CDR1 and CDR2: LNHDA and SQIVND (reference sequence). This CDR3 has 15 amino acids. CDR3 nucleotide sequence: TGTGCCACCAGGGGAGGGACTAGCGGGAGGTATGAGCAGTTCTTC. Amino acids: CATRGGTSGRYEQFF.

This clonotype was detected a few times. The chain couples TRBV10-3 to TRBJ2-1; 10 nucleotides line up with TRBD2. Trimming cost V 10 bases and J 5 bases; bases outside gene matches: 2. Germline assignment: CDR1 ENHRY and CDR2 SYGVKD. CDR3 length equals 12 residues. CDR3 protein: CATGLADNEQFF. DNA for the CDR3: TGTGCCACCGGACTAGCGGACAATGAGCAGTTCTTC.